The 3 T cell receptor beta chains given below trace back to one sample, sequenced in a study of OX40 agonist ivuxolimab in advanced cancers. The repertoire was sequenced with immunoSEQ multiplex PCR; TCRdb's copy has only in-frame clones and lacks some. The top ten clones hold roughly 1.6% of a sample with over 70,000 clones, 87% of them seen once. The sequences come from CD4+ or CD8+ T cells sorted from blood, collected in a trial of the OX40 agonist ivuxolimab. The receptors here all came from an adult with an advanced solid tumor such as melanoma, head and neck, liver or kidney cancer.

This clone is a singleton in its sample. This chain joins TRBV10-2 and TRBJ2-5; TRBD2 aligns across 14 bases. Germline CDR1 and CDR2: WSHSY and SAAADI. Germline trimming cut 0 bases from V and 4 bases from J; bases unmatched to any gene: 4. This CDR3 spans 17 amino acids. CDR3 bases: TGCGCCAGCAGTGAGTCGGGACTAGCGGGAGCCTCAGAGACCCAGTACTTC. It translates to CASSESGLAGASETQYF.

V gene TRBV5-1 combines with J gene TRBJ1-3, with no clear D. CDR1 SGHRS and CDR2 YFSETQ come from the germline V gene. The CDR3 spans 17 residues. V lost 0 bases to trimming and J lost 0 bases, with 13 bases between them. This CDR3 reads CASSLGSGVSSGNTIYF. CDR3 sequence (DNA): TGCGCCAGCAGCTTGGGGTCTGGGGTGAGCTCTGGAAACACCATATATTTT.

The chain uses TRBV7-8 and TRBJ2-7; 14 nucleotides line up with TRBD2. This CDR3 contains 18 residues. Trimming took 0 bases from V and 7 from J; bases not matched to a gene: 11. Germline assignment: CDR1 SGHVS and CDR2 FQNEAQ. The CDR3 region has the DNA TGTGCCAGCAGCTTAGCAGGGACTAGCGGGAGTCGTCCTAGGGAGCAGTACTTC. Translating it yields CASSLAGTSGSRPREQYF. Complete variable domain (other parts from reference TRBV7-8 and TRBJ2-7): GAGVSQSPRYKVAKRGQDVALRCDPISGHVSLFWYQQALGQGPEFLTYFQNEAQLDKSGLPSDRFFAERPEGSVSTLKIQRTQQEDSAVYLCASSLAGTSGSRPREQYFGPGTRLTVT.